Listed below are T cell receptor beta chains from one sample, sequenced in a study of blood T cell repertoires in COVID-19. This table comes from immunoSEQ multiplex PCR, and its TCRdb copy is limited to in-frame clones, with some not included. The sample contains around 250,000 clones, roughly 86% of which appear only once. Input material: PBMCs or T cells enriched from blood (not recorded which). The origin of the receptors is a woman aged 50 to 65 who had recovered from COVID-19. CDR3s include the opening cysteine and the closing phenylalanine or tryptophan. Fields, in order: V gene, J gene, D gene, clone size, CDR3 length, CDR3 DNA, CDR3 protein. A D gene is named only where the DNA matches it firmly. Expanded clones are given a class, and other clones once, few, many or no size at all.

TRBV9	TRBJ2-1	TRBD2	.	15	TGTGCCAGCAGCGTTAGCGGGATACCCCTCAATGAGCAGTTCTTC	CASSVSGIPLNEQFF
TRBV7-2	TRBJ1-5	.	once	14	TGTGCCAGCAGCCCTTACAGTAGCAATCAGCCCCAGCATTTT	CASSPYSSNQPQHF
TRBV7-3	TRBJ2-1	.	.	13	TGTGCCAGCAGCCTCGACAGAAACAATGAGCAGTTCTTC	CASSLDRNNEQFF
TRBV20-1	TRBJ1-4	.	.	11	TGCAGTGCTGAGTCCTATGAAAAACTGTTTTTT	CSAESYEKLFF
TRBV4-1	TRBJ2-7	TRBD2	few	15	TGCGCCAGCAGCCAACTTACTAGCGGGAGTTCCGAGCAGTACTTC	CASSQLTSGSSEQYF
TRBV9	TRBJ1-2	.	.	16	TGTGCCAGCAGCGTAGGGTTGGTGGGGGCGCAGAGCGGCTACACCTTC	CASSVGLVGAQSGYTF
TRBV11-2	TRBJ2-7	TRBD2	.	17	TGTGCCAGCACCTCCTATTCTAGCGGGAGGCCTCCCTACGAGCAGTACTTC	CASTSYSSGRPPYEQYF
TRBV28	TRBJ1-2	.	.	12	TGTGCCAGCAGAACCCGACAGTTTGGCTACACCTTC	CASRTRQFGYTF
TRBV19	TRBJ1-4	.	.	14	TGTGCCAGTATGAGCCTATCCGGAGGGGAAAAACTGTTTTTT	CASMSLSGGEKLFF
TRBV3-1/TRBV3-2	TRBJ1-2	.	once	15	TGTGCCAGCAGCCAAAACGGACAGTTCTTAGAGGGCTACACCTTC	CASSQNGQFLEGYTF
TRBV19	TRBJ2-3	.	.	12	TGTGCCAGTAGCCCAACTCGAGATACGCAGTATTTT	CASSPTRDTQYF
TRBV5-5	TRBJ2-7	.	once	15	TGTGCCAGCAGCTGGTCCCCCGGGATCTCCTACGAGCAGTACTTC	CASSWSPGISYEQYF
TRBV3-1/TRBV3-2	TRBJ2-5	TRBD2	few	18	TGTGCCAGCAGCCAAGAAGCGGGACCTGCTTGGTGGGTGGAGACCCAGTACTTC	CASSQEAGPAWWVETQYF
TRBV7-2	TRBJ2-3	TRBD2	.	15	TGTGCCAGCAGGAGGGGACTAGCGGACCCAGATACGCAGTATTTT	CASRRGLADPDTQYF
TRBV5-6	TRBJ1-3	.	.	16	TGTGCCAGCAGCTTGGAGTCAGGAAACTCTGGAAACACCATATATTTT	CASSLESGNSGNTIYF
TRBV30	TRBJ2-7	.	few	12	TGTGCCTGGAGAGGTCAGCGCTACGAGCAGTACTTC	CAWRGQRYEQYF
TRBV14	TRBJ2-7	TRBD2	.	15	TGTGCCAGCAGCCAAGAGGTAGCGGGTTCCTACGAGCAGTACTTC	CASSQEVAGSYEQYF
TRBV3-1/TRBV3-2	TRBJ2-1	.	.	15	TGTGCCAGCAGCCACCTGTCTCGGGGTTTCAATGAGCAGTTCTTC	CASSHLSRGFNEQFF
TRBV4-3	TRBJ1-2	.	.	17	TGCGCCAGCAGCGTAAGCGGGCTGGGTGGCGTCATCTATGGCTACACCTTC	CASSVSGLGGVIYGYTF
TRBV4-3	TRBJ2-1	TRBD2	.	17	TGCGCCAGCAGCCAAGGGGCTAGCGGGGGGGTCTCCAATGAGCAGTTCTTC	CASSQGASGGVSNEQFF
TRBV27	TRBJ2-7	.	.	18	TGTGCCAGCAGTTTGAGGCGAGAAAGAGCTGTTACCCGATACGAGCAGTACTTC	CASSLRRERAVTRYEQYF
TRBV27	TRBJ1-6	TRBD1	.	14	TGTGCCAGCAGCAAGGACAGGGGGTCGTCACCCCTCCACTTT	CASSKDRGSSPLHF
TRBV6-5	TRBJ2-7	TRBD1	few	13	TGTGCCAGCAGTCCGGACAGGGGGCGCGAGCAGTACTTC	CASSPDRGREQYF
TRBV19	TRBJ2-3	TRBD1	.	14	TGTGCCAGTAGTAAAGGACAGGGGGCAGATACGCAGTATTTT	CASSKGQGADTQYF
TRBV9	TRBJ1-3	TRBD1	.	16	TGTGCCAGCAGCGTAGAAGACAGGGGGGTATTAAACACCATATATTTT	CASSVEDRGVLNTIYF
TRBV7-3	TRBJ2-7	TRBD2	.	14	TGTGCCAGCAGCTTGGCGGGAGGGCCCGACGAGCAGTACTTC	CASSLAGGPDEQYF
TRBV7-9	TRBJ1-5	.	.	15	TGTGCCAGCAGCTTCTCAGGGGCCTACAATCAGCCCCAGCATTTT	CASSFSGAYNQPQHF